The entry below gives a single T cell receptor (beta chain) sequence along with its context. This clonotype has at least ten counts. No cognate antigen has been identified for it. The record has no base qualities; no much larger clone is one base away. To prepare the library, UMI-ligation and nested PCR was applied. The beta constant-region primer consisted of an equimolar mixture of two oligonucleotides that together covered TRBC1 and TRBC2. T4 RNA ligase 1 ligated a single-stranded oligonucleotide carrying the SP2 primer and a 12-nucleotide UMI to the cDNA 3' end. Four rounds of PCR were used to amplify ligated cDNA, with nested alpha and beta constant-region primers being used together with the SP2 primer. The ligation reaction was incubated at 16°C for about 20-24 hours. PCR2 was usually performed as a SYBR Green qPCR and halted at a preset threshold so that over-amplification would not occur. Apart from the first purification, every purification step used Agencourt AMPure XP magnetic beads. Libraries were quantified by Qubit and checked on a TapeStation, with a main peak expected near 650 bp. Pooled libraries were sequenced on an Illumina MiSeq using v2 2x251 paired-end kits, and typically 1-2 million reads were obtained per sample. Each sample's library went into the pool at 4 nM, and about 4.5-8% PhiX was added to help with cluster recognition. As for the authors' bioinformatics: FASTQ reads processed by Demultiplexor were assigned V and J genes by Decombinator through tag matching that tolerated a single base-pair mismatch. Collapsinator used UMIs to correct both sequencing errors and frequency errors arising from PCR heterogeneity. TCRs were translated and CDR3s were extracted from the conserved cysteine to the FGXG phenylalanine by CDR3Translator, with non-productive sequences being flagged. Gini, Shannon entropy and inverse Simpson indices were calculated on repertoires that had been subsampled to equal numbers of UMI-defined TCRs. Within the linear range, a power law was fitted by maximum likelihood to the distributions of clonotype abundance. Similar UMI counts, unique TCR numbers and clonal distributions were obtained with the pipeline and with MIGEC on one naive CD8 sample. In one analysis, naive TCRs also found in any memory subset of the same donor were removed from the naive repertoire. A set of some 7,600 CMV-associated CDR3 sequences, compiled from VDJdb and a published dataset, was used to search the repertoires. TCRdb handled the public reads itself, with Q25 trimming in fastp and clone calling in MiXCR, and kept productive beta chains. Every distinct CDR3 protein forms one entry, paired with its most common genes and DNA. The V and J calls were determined by TCRdb, not by the authors. For this sample the table gives approximately 140,000 distinct CDR3 sequences, of which over 15% were detected only once. The ten largest clones capture about 0.15% of the sample.

From the second PCR step onward, the TCR alpha chain libraries and the TCR beta chain libraries were amplified separately. The CMV status of each donor was determined by measuring IFNgamma production from CD4+ T cells after fresh PBMCs had been stimulated overnight with CMV viral lysate. Using Miltenyi beads, CD4 T cells were first positively selected, and CD8 T cells were then positively selected from the CD4-negative fraction. After staining for CD3, CD4, CD8, CD45RA, CD27 and a live/dead dye, cells were sorted on a BD Aria II into four subsets based on CD45RA and CD27. Blood was obtained from three healthy volunteers, and the blood from each volunteer was fractionated into CD4 and CD8 T cells and subsequently into four differentiation subsets. Roughly 0.11 L of peripheral blood was collected from each donor, and PBMC were isolated by Ficoll-Paque PLUS density-gradient centrifugation. After sorting, cells were lysed in RLT buffer, RNA was extracted using a Qiagen RNeasy kit, and the extracted RNA was stored at -80 degrees C.

Taken from cysteine to phenylalanine, the CDR3 has 13 residues. The sequence is cut down to CDR3 DNA, 39 bases in frame from base 1. V and J lose 1 base and 6 bases, and a span of 10 bases separates them. The germline V gene (reference sequence) supplies CDR1 SEHNR and CDR2 FQNEAQ. This sample stems from a study of naive and memory T cell subsets (dated 2017 in TCRdb). Broadly, across the study: Sorted naive and memory T cell subsets from peripheral blood were analyzed in the study using a UMI-based, open-source pipeline for TCR alpha and beta sequencing. Complete agreement was observed between the functional CMV T cell responses and the IgG serology results. RNA was DNase-treated and reverse transcribed with TCR constant-region primers, mostly using SuperScript III.

The study at large found these results: The abundance of TCRs followed a power law with an exponent that differed between naive and memory subsets yet stayed consistent across the three individuals. No ground truth was available to validate the repertoire findings for the naive and memory subsets. Following error correction, more than 90% of naive TCR sequences occurred only once, which made naive abundance distributions much steeper than those of memory subsets. In both CD4 and CD8 cells, a rise in Gini index and a fall in Shannon and inverse Simpson diversity were observed from naive through CM, EM and EMRA. RNA-based TCR counts may be influenced by expression changes linked to T cell activation and differentiation. Clonotypes were defined as single alpha or beta chain sequences, not paired alpha/beta receptors. A few larger clonotypes were found in naive repertoires, especially CD8, and these larger clonotypes were possibly memory cells re-expressing CD45RA.

The TCR originated in a human donor in good health. The sequenced material came from naive CD4+ T cells from blood. Reading the label with the study, this specimen's cell subset or site is: naive T cells, CD45RA high CD27+. The chain is made from TRBV7-9 and TRBJ2-7, with TRBD2 as a weak D call on 6 bases. The CDR3 protein sequence reads: CASSLDRRGEQYF. The bases read TGTGCCAGCAGCTTAGACAGGAGGGGCGAGCAGTACTTC.